The rows below give T cell receptor beta chains drawn from one sample of a study of CD8 T cells in Susac syndrome. TCRdb re-called the immunoSEQ multiplex PCR reads through MiXCR, storing one row per CDR3 protein. The sample carries roughly 130,000 distinct CDR3 sequences, approximately 94% recorded once. Specimen: CD4+ T cells from PBMCs. These receptor sequences come from a human donor with multiple sclerosis. Both conserved end residues are part of each CDR3. A D gene is named only where the DNA matches it firmly.

j_call,d_call,v_call,cdr3_aa,cdr3_nt
TRBJ1-1,TRBD1,TRBV29-1,CSAPGQGAVNTEAFF,TGCAGCGCTCCAGGACAGGGGGCAGTTAATACTGAAGCTTTCTTT
TRBJ2-5,TRBD1,TRBV2,CASSEIQGFKADF,TGTGCCAGCAGTGAGATACAGGGGTTCAAGGCGGACTTC
TRBJ1-5,.,TRBV7-9,CASSSYFGEGLRVQPQHF,TGTGCCAGCAGCTCGTATTTCGGTGAGGGTTTAAGAGTTCAGCCCCAGCATTTT
TRBJ1-2,.,TRBV12-3/TRBV12-4,CASSLGQTSRYTF,TGTGCCAGCAGTTTAGGACAGACCTCTCGCTACACCTTC
TRBJ2-7,.,TRBV30,CAWSVTDWEQYF,TGTGCCTGGAGTGTGACAGATTGGGAGCAGTACTTC
TRBJ2-1,TRBD1,TRBV6-5,CASRMTGGNNEQFF,TGTGCCAGCAGGATGACAGGGGGGAACAATGAGCAGTTCTTC
TRBJ1-3,TRBD1,TRBV7-2,CASSLGLLTGDSGNTIYF,TGTGCCAGCAGCTTAGGACTCCTGACAGGGGACTCTGGAAACACCATATATTTT
TRBJ2-5,.,TRBV6-5,CASSYWLAGGEETQYF,TGTGCCAGCAGTTACTGGTTGGCGGGTGGGGAAGAGACCCAGTACTTC
TRBJ2-7,.,TRBV6-5,CASGTTRVYEQYF,TGTGCCAGCGGGACGACCAGAGTATACGAGCAGTACTTC
TRBJ2-1,.,TRBV5-1,CASRTQGGPSPNEQFF,TGCGCCAGCAGGACGCAGGGAGGTCCATCCCCGAATGAGCAGTTCTTC